This T cell receptor beta chain was captured in a study of cytomegalovirus exposure and HLA in healthy donors. Study-wide results and limits: A later analysis linked some 17,000 TCR beta sequences to HLA alleles at 0.05 false discovery rate.

The primer mix had 60 Vbeta and 13 Jbeta primers. This table comes from immunoSEQ multiplex PCR, and its TCRdb copy is limited to in-frame clones, with some not included. The table has about 190,000 clones, around 80% seen once; the top ten hold roughly 2.1%. V was clipped by 7 bases and J by 2 bases, with 24 bases between them. CDR3 length equals 17 residues. CDR1 is SGHNT and CDR2 is YYREEE in the germline V gene (reference sequence). In the case of this clone: The antigen is unknown. The same CDR3 also results from other DNA sequences found in this sample.

This TCR was sampled from a woman in her late teens or twenties in good health and CMV-seropositive. The material sequenced was PBMCs. This chain uses TRBV5-4 with TRBJ2-5; a possible D gene is TRBD1 (5 bases). CDR3 in amino acids: CASQGRDGQEYQETQYF. CDR3 nucleotide sequence: TGTGCCAGCCAAGGCAGGGATGGGCAGGAGTATCAAGAGACCCAGTACTTC.